One TCR delta chain is described in this entry. The protein that TCRdb holds for this DNA derives from a much larger clone and differs from the translated DNA at residue 5, which likely indicates a read error; the protein shown here is translated from the DNA. V gave up 3 bases and J gave up 0 bases; unmatched junction bases: 25. The CDR3 extends over 22 amino acids. CDR1 and CDR2 from the germline V gene are TVYSNPD and GDNSRS (reference sequence). Bulk repertoires came from Vgamma9/Vdelta2+ or Vdelta2-negative gammadelta T cells flow-sorted from PBMC. Each sorted gammadelta sample had TRG and TRD chains sequenced. TCRdb made new clone calls on the multiplex PCR reads using CATT. The sample includes about 51,000 delta-chain clones, roughly 1.9% seen only once; the top ten take 20% to 25%. The record originates from a study of γδ T cells in repeated Plasmodium falciparum infection. Looking at the study overall: Malian children with intense seasonal malaria exposure were compared with matched Australian children. Timepoints: baseline, immediately before selected infections, and 21 days after every infection.

The sequenced material came from gamma-delta T cells from blood. The V gene is TRDV3, the J gene TRDJ1; 13 bases agree with TRDD3. The J gene, left out of TCRdb, was set here by checking the DNA against germline. This receptor was obtained from a pool of human donors (malaria-infected and uninfected, not separated). The CDR3 nucleotides read TGTGCCTTCCAAGAGACTCCCCTATCCCACGTACTGGGGGATACGCACACCGATAAACTCATCTTT. It is translated as CAFQETPLSHVLGDTHTDKLIF. Complete variable domain (other parts from reference TRDV3 and TRDJ1): CDKVTQSSPDQTVASGSEVVLLCTYDTVYSNPDLFWYRIRPDYSFQFVFYGDNSRSEGADFTQGRFSVKHILTQKAFHLVISPVRTEDSATYYCAFQETPLSHVLGDTHTDKLIFGKGTRVTVEP.